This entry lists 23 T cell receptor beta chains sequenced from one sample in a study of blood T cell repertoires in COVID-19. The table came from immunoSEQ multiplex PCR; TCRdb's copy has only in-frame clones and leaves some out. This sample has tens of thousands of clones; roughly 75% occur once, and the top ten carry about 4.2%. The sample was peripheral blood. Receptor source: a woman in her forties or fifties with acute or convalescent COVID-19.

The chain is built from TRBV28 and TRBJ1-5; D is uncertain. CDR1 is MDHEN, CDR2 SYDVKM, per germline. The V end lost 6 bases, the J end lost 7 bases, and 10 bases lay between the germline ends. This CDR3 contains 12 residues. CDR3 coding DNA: TGTGCCAGCAGAGAGAGGGAGCAGCCCCAGCATTTT. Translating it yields CASREREQPQHF.

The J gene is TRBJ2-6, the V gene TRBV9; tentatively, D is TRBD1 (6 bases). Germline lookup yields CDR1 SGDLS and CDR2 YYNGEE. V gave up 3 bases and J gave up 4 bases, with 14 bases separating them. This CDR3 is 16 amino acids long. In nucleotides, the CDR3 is TGTGCCAGCAGCGAAAGTAGGGGGACCGGGGCCAACGTCCTGACTTTC. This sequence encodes CASSESRGTGANVLTF.

The CDR3 DNA is TGTGCCAGCAGCGACAGGGTAACCTACGAGCAGTACTTC. Its translation: CASSDRVTYEQYF. The genes are TRBV6-5 and TRBJ2-7; 7 positions match TRBD1. V trimming: 6 bases; J trimming: 2 bases; junction bases outside the gene matches: 4. CDR1 MNHEY and CDR2 SVGAGI come from the germline V gene. The CDR3 runs to 13 residues.

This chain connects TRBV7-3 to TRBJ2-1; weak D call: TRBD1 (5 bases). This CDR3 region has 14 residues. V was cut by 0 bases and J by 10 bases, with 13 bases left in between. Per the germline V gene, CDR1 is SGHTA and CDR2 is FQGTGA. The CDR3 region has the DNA TGTGCCAGCAGCTTAACAGGGGTGTCAGAAGAGCAGTTCTTC. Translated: CASSLTGVSEEQFF.

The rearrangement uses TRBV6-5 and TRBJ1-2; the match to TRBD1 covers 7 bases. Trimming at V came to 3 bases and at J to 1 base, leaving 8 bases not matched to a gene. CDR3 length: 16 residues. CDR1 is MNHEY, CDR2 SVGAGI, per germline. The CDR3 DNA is TGTGCCAGCAGTTATAATATAGGACAGGTTAACTATGGCTACACCTTC. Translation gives CASSYNIGQVNYGYTF.

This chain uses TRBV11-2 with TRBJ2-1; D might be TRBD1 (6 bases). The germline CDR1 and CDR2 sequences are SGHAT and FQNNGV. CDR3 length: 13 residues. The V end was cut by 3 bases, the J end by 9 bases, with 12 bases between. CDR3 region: CASSLSRGPEQFF. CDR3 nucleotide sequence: TGTGCCAGCAGCTTGAGCAGGGGCCCTGAGCAGTTCTTC.

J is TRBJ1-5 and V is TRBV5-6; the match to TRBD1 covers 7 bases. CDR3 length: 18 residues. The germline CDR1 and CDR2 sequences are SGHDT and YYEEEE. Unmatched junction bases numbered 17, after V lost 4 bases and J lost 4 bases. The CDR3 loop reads CASSRYRDSKHSNQPQHF. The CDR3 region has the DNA TGTGCCAGCAGCCGTTACCGGGACAGCAAACATTCTAATCAGCCCCAGCATTTT.

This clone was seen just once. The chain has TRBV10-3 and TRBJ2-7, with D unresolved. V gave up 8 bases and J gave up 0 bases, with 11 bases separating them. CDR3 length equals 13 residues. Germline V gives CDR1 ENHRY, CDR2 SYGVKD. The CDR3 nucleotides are TGTGCCATCGGCAACATGAACTCCTACGAGCAGTACTTC. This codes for CAIGNMNSYEQYF.

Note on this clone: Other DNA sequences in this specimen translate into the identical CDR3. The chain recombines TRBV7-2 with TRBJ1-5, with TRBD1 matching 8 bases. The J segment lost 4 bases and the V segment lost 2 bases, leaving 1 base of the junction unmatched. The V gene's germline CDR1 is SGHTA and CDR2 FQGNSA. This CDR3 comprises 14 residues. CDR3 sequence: CASSLRTGNQPQHF. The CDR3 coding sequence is TGTGCCAGCAGCTTAAGGACAGGGAATCAGCCCCAGCATTTT.

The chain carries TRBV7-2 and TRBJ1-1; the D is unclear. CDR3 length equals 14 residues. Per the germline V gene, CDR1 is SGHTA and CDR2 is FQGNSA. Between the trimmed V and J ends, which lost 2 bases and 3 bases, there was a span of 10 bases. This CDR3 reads CASSLNHRDTEAFF. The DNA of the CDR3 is TGTGCCAGCAGCTTAAACCACCGGGACACTGAAGCTTTCTTT.

The CDR3 region has the DNA TGTGCCAGCAGCTTGCGCGTGACAGACTACTATGGCTACACCTTC. Translating it yields CASSLRVTDYYGYTF. This chain links TRBV5-5 with TRBJ1-2; weak D call: TRBD1 (5 bases). The germline CDR1 and CDR2 sequences are SGHKS and YYEKEE (reference sequence). V shed 1 base and J shed 3 bases, with 13 bases lying between them. CDR3 length equals 15 residues.

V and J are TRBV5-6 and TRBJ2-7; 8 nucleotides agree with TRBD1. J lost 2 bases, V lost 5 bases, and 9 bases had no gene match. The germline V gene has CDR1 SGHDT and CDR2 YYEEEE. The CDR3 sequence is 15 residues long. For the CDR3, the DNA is TGTGCCAGCAGTTCAGGGGGCGCGGGCCCCTACGAGCAGTACTTC. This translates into CASSSGGAGPYEQYF. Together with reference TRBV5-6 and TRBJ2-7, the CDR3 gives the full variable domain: DAGVTQSPTHLIKTRGQQVTLRCSPKSGHDTVSWYQQALGQGPQFIFQYYEEEERQRGNFPDRFSGHQFPNYSSELNVNALLLGDSALYLCASSSGGAGPYEQYFGPGTRLTVT.

CDR3 DNA: TGTGCCAGCAGTCCTACGCTAGGCTTTGCCAAAAACATTCAGTACTTC. It codes for CASSPTLGFAKNIQYF. V and J are TRBV27 and TRBJ2-4, with D hard to call. V dropped 5 bases and J dropped 1 base, with 15 bases sitting between them. The CDR3 is made up of 16 amino acids. Germline V gene lookup returns CDR1 MNHEY and CDR2 SMNVEV (reference sequence).

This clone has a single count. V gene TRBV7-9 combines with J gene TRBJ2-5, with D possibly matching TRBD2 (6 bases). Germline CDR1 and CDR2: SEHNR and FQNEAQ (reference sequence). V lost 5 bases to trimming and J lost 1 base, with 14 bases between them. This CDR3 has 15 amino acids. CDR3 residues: CASSNSAGLQETQYF. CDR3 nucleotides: TGTGCCAGCAGCAATAGCGCGGGACTCCAAGAGACCCAGTACTTC.

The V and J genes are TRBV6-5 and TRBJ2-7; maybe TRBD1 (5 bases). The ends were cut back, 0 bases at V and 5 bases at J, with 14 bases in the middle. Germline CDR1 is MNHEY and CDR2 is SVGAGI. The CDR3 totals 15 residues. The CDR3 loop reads CASSYSGAVKDEQYF. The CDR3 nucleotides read TGTGCCAGCAGTTACTCTGGGGCCGTGAAGGACGAGCAGTACTTC.

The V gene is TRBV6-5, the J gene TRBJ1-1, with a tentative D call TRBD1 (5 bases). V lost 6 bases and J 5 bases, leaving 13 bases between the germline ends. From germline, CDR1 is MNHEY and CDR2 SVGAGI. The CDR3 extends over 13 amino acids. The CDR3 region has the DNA TGTGCCAGCAGCCTCAGGGAACGGACTGAAGCTTTCTTT. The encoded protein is CASSLRERTEAFF.

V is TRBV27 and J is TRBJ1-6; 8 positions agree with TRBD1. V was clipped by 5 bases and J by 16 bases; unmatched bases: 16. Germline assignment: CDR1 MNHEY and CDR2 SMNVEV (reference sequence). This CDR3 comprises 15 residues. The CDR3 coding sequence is TGTGCCAGCAGTACATGGACAGGGTTAAGTCACAGTCTCCACTTT. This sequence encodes CASSTWTGLSHSLHF.

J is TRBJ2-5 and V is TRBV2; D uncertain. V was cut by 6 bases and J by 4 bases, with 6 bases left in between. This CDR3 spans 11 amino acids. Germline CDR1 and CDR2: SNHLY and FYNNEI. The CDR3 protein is CASRTVETQYF. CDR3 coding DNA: TGTGCCAGCAGAACTGTAGAGACCCAGTACTTC.

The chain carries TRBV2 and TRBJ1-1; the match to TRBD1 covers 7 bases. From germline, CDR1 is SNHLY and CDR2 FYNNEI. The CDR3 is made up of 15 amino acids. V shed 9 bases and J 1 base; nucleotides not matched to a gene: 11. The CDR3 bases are TGTGCCAGAAAAAGAACAGGGGCACGGAACACTGAAGCTTTCTTT. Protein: CARKRTGARNTEAFF.

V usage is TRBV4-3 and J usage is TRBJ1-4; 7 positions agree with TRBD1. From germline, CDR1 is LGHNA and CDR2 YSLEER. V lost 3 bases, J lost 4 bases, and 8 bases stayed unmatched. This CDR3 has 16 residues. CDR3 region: CASSQGNRQGNEKLFF. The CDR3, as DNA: TGCGCCAGCAGCCAGGGTAATCGACAGGGTAATGAAAAACTGTTTTTT.

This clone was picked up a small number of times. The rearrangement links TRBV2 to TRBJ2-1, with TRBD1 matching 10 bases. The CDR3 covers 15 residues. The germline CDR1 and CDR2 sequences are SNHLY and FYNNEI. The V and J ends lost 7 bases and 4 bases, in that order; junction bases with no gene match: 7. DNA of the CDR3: TGTGCCAGCAAACGACAGGGGGCGAGATACAATGAGCAGTTCTTC. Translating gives CASKRQGARYNEQFF.

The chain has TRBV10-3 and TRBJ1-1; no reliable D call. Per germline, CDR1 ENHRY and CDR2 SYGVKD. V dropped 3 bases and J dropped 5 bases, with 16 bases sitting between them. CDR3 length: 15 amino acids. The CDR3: CAISDPHRGFTEAFF. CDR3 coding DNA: TGTGCCATCAGTGATCCCCACCGGGGTTTTACTGAAGCTTTCTTT.

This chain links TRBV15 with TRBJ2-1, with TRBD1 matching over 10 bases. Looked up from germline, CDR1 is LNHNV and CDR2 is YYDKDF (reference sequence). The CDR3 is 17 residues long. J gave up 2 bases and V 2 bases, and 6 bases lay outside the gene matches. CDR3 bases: TGTGCCACCAGCAGATTACCGGGACAGGGGCCCTACAATGAGCAGTTCTTC. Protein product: CATSRLPGQGPYNEQFF.